Described below is a single TCR beta chain sequence and its context. The antigen remains unidentified. The data originate from a study of long-term antiretroviral therapy in people with HIV. Study findings and constraints: ART preceded a rise in diversity that nonetheless stayed lower than in transplant donor controls.

The assay used was immunoSEQ (version v3.0), run at survey level. Target depth was about 35,000-55,000 T-cell genomes per sample. TCRdb keeps only in-frame clones here, not all; method: immunoSEQ multiplex PCR. The sample includes more than 20,000 clones, approximately 80% of them seen just once. From germline, CDR1 is MDHEN and CDR2 SYDVKM. The CDR3 is made up of 14 amino acids. Deletions cut 8 bases from V and 3 bases from J, with 17 bases between. The input for sequencing was unsorted PBMCs, taken at the start of antiretroviral therapy, before treatment. The chain is built from TRBV28 and TRBJ2-7; the D gene is possibly TRBD1 (6 bases). The receptor was isolated from a woman between 18 and 29 years old with HIV. This CDR3 is CASHPSDRSYEQYF. DNA of the CDR3: TGTGCCAGCCACCCCTCTGACAGGAGCTACGAGCAGTACTTC.